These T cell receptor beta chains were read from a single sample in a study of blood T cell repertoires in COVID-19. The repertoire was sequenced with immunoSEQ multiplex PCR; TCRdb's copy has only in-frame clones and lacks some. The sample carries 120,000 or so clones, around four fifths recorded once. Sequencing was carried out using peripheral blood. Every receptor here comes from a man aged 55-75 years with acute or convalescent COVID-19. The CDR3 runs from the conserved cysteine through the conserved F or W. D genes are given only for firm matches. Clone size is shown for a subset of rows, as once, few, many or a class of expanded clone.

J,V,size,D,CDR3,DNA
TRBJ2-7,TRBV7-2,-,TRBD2,CASSLTGLAGVSSYEQYF,TGTGCCAGCAGCTTGACGGGACTAGCGGGAGTTTCCTCCTACGAGCAGTACTTC
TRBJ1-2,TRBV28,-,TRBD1,CAIGEGGNYGYTF,TGTGCCATAGGGGAAGGGGGCAACTATGGCTACACCTTC
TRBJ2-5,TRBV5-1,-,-,CASSPDIQETQYF,TGCGCCAGCAGCCCAGACATCCAAGAGACCCAGTACTTC
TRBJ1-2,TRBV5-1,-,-,CASSLAGGTYGYTF,TGCGCCAGCAGCTTGGCCGGGGGAACCTATGGCTACACCTTC
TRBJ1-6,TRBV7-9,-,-,CASSAGGSSYNSPLHF,TGTGCCAGCAGCGCGGGGGGGTCGTCCTATAATTCACCCCTCCACTTT
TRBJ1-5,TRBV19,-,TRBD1,CASSIGLSGQGAQPQHF,TGTGCCAGTAGTATAGGTTTGTCGGGACAGGGGGCCCAGCCCCAGCATTTT
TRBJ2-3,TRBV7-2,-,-,CASTWRAGTDTQYF,TGTGCCAGCACCTGGAGGGCTGGGACAGATACGCAGTATTTT
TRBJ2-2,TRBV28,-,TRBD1,CASSLSGGRELFF,TGTGCCAGCAGTTTATCAGGGGGCCGGGAGCTGTTTTTT
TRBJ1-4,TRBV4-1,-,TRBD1,CASSPRGQNEKLFF,TGCGCCAGCAGCCCTAGGGGGCAAAATGAAAAACTGTTTTTT
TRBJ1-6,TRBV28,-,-,CASNPPRGAPLHF,TGTGCCAGCAATCCCCCCCGGGGAGCACCCCTCCACTTT
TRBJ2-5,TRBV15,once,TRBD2,CATSPPRGTGGETQYF,TGTGCCACCAGTCCTCCTCGCGGGACGGGGGGAGAGACCCAGTACTTC
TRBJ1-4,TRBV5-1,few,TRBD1,CASSPTGGYEKLFF,TGCGCCAGCAGCCCGACAGGGGGTTATGAAAAACTGTTTTTT
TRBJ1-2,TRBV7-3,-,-,CASSQALNYGYTF,TGTGCCAGCAGCCAAGCCCTGAACTATGGCTACACCTTC
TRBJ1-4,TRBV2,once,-,CASTMTANSNEKLFF,TGTGCCAGCACCATGACAGCAAACAGTAATGAAAAACTGTTTTTT
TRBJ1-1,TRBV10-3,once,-,CAIRVGVGTEAFF,TGTGCCATCAGGGTGGGAGTGGGAACTGAAGCTTTCTTT
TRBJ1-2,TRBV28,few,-,CASSPHSAGWYHYGYTF,TGTGCCAGCAGCCCACACTCAGCAGGCTGGTATCACTATGGCTACACCTTC
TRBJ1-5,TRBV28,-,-,CASSLPGDGNQPQHF,TGTGCCAGCAGTTTGCCGGGGGACGGGAATCAGCCCCAGCATTTT
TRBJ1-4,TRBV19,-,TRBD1,CATKPDRGNEKLFF,TGTGCCACCAAACCGGACAGGGGTAATGAAAAACTGTTTTTT
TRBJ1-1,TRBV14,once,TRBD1,CASSQEEGAASEAFF,TGTGCCAGCAGCCAAGAGGAGGGGGCAGCCTCTGAAGCTTTCTTT
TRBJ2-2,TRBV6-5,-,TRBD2,CASIGKLAGGGELFF,TGTGCCAGCATTGGTAAACTAGCGGGAGGCGGGGAGCTGTTTTTT
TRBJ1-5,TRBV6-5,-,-,CASSYPGGQPQHF,TGTGCCAGCAGTTACCCCGGGGGTCAGCCCCAGCATTTT
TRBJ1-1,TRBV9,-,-,CASSPQGRIIEAFF,TGTGCCAGCAGTCCACAGGGCCGGATCATTGAAGCTTTCTTT
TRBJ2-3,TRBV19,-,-,CATSTLEGGGPGDTQYF,TGTGCCACCAGTACTCTTGAAGGGGGAGGGCCAGGAGATACGCAGTATTTT
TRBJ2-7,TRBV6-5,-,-,CASSHSYEQYF,TGTGCCAGCAGCCATAGCTACGAGCAGTACTTC
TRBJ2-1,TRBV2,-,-,CASTRAGEGGEQFF,TGTGCCAGCACCAGGGCGGGAGAGGGGGGCGAGCAGTTCTTC
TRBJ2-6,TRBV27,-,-,CASSSPGAGANVLTF,TGTGCCAGCAGTTCCCCCGGGGCTGGGGCCAACGTCCTGACTTTC
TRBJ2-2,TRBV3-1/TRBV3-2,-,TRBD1,CASSPGQGRTRELFF,TGTGCCAGCAGCCCGGGACAGGGGAGGACCAGGGAGCTGTTTTTT
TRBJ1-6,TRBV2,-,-,CASSDRYNSPLHF,TGTGCCAGCAGTGATCGCTATAATTCACCCCTCCACTTT
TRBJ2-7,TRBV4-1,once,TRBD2,CASRQLAGGRYEQYF,TGCGCCAGCCGACAACTAGCGGGAGGGAGGTACGAGCAGTACTTC
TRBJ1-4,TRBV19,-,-,CASSIDYEGELFF,TGTGCCAGTAGTATAGACTACGAGGGGGAACTGTTTTTT
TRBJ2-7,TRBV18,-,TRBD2,CASSPGLAGEGEQYF,TGTGCCAGCTCTCCCGGACTAGCGGGAGAGGGCGAGCAGTACTTC
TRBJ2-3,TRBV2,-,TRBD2,CASSLAGSTDTQYF,TGTGCCAGCAGTCTAGCGGGTTCCACAGATACGCAGTATTTT
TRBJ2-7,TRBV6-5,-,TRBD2,CASAKLAEPYEQYF,TGTGCCAGCGCGAAACTAGCGGAACCCTACGAGCAGTACTTC
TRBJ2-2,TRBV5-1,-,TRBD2,CASSLIAGGLNTGELFF,TGCGCCAGCAGCTTGATAGCGGGAGGGCTTAACACCGGGGAGCTGTTTTTT
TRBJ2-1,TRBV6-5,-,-,CASSRRKTGNEQFF,TGTGCCAGCAGTAGGAGGAAGACGGGGAATGAGCAGTTCTTC
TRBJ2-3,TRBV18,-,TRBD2,CASSPTSGSTDTQYF,TGTGCCAGCTCACCCACTAGCGGGAGCACAGATACGCAGTATTTT
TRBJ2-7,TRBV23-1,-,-,CASTVESGTGTYEQYF,TGCGCCAGCACTGTCGAAAGTGGTACAGGGACCTACGAGCAGTACTTC
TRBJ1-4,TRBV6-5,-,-,CASSTLGATNEKLFF,TGTGCCAGCAGCACCCTGGGCGCAACTAATGAAAAACTGTTTTTT
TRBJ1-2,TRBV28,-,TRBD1,CASSFPGGGHGYTF,TGTGCCAGCAGTTTCCCAGGGGGCGGCCATGGCTACACCTTC
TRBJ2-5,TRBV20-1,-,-,CSASRSSSETQYF,TGCAGTGCTAGTAGGTCTAGCTCAGAGACCCAGTACTTC
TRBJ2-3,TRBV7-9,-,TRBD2,CASSHRTSGSPTDTQYF,TGTGCCAGCAGTCATCGGACTAGCGGCAGCCCCACAGATACGCAGTATTTT
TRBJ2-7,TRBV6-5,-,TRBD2,CASSLGGTYSYEQYF,TGTGCCAGCAGTTTGGGAGGGACTTACTCCTACGAGCAGTACTTC
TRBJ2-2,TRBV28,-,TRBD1,CASNLNRGRSGELFF,TGTGCCAGCAACCTCAACAGGGGGCGCAGCGGGGAGCTGTTTTTT
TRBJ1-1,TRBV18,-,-,CAGRAGLNTEAFF,TGTGCCGGGAGGGCGGGGTTGAACACTGAAGCTTTCTTT
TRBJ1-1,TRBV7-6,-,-,CASSLKQGTEAFF,TGTGCCAGCAGCTTAAAACAGGGCACTGAAGCTTTCTTT
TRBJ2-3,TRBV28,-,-,CASSLVEWGPLDTQYF,TGTGCCAGCAGTTTAGTTGAGTGGGGGCCCTTGGATACGCAGTATTTT